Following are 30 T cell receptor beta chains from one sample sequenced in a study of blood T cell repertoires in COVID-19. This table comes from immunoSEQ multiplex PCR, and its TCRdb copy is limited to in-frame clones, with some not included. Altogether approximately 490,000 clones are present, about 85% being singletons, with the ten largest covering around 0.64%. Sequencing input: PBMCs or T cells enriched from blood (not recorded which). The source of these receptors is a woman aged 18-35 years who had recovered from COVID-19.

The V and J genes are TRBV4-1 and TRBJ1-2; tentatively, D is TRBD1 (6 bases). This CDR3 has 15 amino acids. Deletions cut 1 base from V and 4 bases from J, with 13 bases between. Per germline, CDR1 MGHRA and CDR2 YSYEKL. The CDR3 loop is CASSQVMAGVYGYTF. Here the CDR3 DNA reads TGCGCCAGCAGCCAAGTTATGGCAGGGGTCTATGGCTACACCTTC.

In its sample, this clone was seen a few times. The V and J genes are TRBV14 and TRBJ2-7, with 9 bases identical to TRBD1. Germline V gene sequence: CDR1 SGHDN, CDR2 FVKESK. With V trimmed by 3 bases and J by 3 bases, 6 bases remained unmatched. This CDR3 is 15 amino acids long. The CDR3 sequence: CASSHNRDRDYEQYF. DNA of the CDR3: TGTGCCAGCAGCCATAACCGGGACAGGGACTACGAGCAGTACTTC.

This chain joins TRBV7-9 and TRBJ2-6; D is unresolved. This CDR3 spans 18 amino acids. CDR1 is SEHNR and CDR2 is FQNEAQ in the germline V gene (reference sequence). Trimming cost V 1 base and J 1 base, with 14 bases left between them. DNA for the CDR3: TGTGCCAGCAGCTTAGTACCCTTCCCCAGTTCTGGGGCCAACGTCCTGACTTTC. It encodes CASSLVPFPSSGANVLTF. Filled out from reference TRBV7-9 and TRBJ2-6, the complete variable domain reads DTGVSQNPRHKITKRGQNVTFRCDPISEHNRLYWYRQTLGQGPEFLTYFQNEAQLEKSRLLSDRFSAERPKGSFSTLEIQRTEQGDSAMYLCASSLVPFPSSGANVLTFGAGSRLTVL.

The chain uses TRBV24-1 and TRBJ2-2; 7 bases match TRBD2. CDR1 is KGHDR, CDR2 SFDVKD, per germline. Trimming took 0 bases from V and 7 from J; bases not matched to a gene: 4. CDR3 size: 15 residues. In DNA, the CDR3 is TGTGCCACCAGTGATTTGTGGGGGACTAACGGGGAGCTGTTTTTT. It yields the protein CATSDLWGTNGELFF.

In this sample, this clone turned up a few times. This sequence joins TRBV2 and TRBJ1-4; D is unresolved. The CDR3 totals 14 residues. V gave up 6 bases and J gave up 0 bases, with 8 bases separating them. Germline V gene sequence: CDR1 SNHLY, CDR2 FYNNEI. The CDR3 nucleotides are TGTGCCAGCAGGGCAGGTCCAACTAATGAAAAACTGTTTTTT. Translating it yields CASRAGPTNEKLFF.

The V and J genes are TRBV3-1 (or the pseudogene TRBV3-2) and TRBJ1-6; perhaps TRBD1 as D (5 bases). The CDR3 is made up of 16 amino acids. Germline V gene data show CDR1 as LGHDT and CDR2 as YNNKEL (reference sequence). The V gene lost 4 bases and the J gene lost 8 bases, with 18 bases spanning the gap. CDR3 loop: CASSLGGGAGDSPLHF. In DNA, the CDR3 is TGTGCCAGCAGCCTGGGGGGTGGAGCCGGAGATTCACCCCTCCACTTT.

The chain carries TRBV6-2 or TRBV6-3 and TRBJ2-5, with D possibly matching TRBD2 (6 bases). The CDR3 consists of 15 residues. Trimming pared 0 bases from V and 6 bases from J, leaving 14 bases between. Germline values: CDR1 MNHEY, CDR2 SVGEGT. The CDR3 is CASSYSKGGDQTQYF. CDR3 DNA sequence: TGTGCCAGCAGTTACTCGAAAGGAGGGGATCAGACCCAGTACTTC.

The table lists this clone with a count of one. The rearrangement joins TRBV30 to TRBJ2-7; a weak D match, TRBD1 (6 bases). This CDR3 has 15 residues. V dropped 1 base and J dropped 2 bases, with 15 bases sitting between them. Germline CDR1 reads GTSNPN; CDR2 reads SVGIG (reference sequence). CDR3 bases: TGTGCCTGGAGTGAATTTCGGGACACTGCCTACGAGCAGTACTTC. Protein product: CAWSEFRDTAYEQYF.

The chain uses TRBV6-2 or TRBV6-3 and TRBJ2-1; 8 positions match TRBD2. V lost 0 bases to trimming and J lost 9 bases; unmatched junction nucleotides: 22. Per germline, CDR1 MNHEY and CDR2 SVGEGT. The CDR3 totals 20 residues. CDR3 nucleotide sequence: TGTGCCAGCAGTTACTCGAATCGCGGGGTAGCGGGGACCCCCCAGGGTGAGCAGTTCTTC. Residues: CASSYSNRGVAGTPQGEQFF.

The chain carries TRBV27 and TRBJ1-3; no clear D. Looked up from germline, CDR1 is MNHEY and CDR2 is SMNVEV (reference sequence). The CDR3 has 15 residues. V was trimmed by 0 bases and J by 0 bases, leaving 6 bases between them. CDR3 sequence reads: CASSLSSYSGNTIYF. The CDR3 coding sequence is TGTGCCAGCAGTTTATCGTCGTACTCTGGAAACACCATATATTTT.

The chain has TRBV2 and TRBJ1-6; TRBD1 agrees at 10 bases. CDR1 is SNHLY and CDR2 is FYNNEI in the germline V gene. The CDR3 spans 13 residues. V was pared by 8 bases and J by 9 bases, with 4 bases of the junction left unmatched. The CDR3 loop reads CASQGTGVSPLHF. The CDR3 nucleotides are TGTGCCAGCCAGGGGACAGGGGTTTCACCCCTCCACTTT.

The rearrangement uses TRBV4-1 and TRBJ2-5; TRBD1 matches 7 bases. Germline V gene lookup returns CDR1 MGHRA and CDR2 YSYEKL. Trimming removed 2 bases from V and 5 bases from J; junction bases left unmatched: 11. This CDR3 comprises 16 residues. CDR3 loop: CASSQRGGLPRETQYF. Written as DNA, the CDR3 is TGCGCCAGCAGCCAACGAGGGGGCCTGCCGAGGGAGACCCAGTACTTC.

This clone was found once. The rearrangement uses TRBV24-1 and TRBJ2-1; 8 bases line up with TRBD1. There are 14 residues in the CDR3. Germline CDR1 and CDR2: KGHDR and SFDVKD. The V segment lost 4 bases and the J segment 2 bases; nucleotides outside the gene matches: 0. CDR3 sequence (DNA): TGTGCCACCAGTGAACAGGGGGCCTACAATGAGCAGTTCTTC. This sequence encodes CATSEQGAYNEQFF.

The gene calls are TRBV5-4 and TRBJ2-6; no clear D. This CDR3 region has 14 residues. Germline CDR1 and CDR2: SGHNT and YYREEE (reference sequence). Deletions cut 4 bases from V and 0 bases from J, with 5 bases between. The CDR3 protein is CASSPYSGANVLTF. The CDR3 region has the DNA TGTGCCAGCAGCCCGTACTCTGGGGCCAACGTCCTGACTTTC.

CDR3 DNA sequence: TGTGCCAGCAGCCGCGAGACTAGCGGGGGGGGAGATACGCAGTATTTT. The encoded protein is CASSRETSGGGDTQYF. The chain couples TRBV5-4 to TRBJ2-3, with 14 bases fitting TRBD2. The junction had 6 bases not matched to a gene; V was cut back by 4 bases and J by 5 bases. CDR1 and CDR2 from the germline V gene are SGHNT and YYREEE (reference sequence). The CDR3 runs 16 residues.

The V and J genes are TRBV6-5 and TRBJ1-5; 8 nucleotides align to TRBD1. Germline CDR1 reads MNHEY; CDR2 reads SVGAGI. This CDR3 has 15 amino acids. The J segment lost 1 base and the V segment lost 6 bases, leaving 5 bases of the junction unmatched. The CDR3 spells CASRPRTGSNQPQHF. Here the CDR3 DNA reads TGTGCCAGCAGGCCCAGGACAGGGAGCAATCAGCCCCAGCATTTT.

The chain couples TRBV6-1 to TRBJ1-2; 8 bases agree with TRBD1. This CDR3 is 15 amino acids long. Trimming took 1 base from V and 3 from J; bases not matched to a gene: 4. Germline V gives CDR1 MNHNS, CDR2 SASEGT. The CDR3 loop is CASSEGDRSYYGYTF. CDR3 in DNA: TGTGCCAGCAGTGAAGGGGACAGGAGCTACTATGGCTACACCTTC.

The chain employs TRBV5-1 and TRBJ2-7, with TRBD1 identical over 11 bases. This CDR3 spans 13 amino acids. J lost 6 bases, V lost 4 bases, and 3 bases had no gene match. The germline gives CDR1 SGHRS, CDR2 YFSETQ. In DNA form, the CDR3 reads TGCGCCAGCAGCGGGGGGACAGGGGGCGAGCAGTACTTC. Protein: CASSGGTGGEQYF. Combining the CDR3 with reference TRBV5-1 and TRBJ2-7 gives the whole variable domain KAGVTQTPRYLIKTRGQQVTLSCSPISGHRSVSWYQQTPGQGLQFLFEYFSETQRNKGNFPGRFSGRQFSNSRSEMNVSTLELGDSALYLCASSGGTGGEQYFGPGTRLTVT.

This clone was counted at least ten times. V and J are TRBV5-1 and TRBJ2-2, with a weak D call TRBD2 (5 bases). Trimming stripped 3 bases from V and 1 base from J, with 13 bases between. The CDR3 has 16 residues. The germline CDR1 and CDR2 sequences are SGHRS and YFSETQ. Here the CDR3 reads CASSYDPGRNTGELFF. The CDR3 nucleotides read TGCGCCAGCAGCTACGACCCTGGGAGGAACACCGGGGAGCTGTTTTTT.

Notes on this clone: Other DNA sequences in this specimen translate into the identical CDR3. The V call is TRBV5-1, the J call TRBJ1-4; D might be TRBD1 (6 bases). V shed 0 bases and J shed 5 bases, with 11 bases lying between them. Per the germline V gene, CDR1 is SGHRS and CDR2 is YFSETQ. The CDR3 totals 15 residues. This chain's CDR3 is CASSLVAGENEKLFF. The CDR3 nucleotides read TGCGCCAGCAGCTTGGTGGCAGGGGAAAATGAAAAACTGTTTTTT. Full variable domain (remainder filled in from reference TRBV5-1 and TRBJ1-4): KAGVTQTPRYLIKTRGQQVTLSCSPISGHRSVSWYQQTPGQGLQFLFEYFSETQRNKGNFPGRFSGRQFSNSRSEMNVSTLELGDSALYLCASSLVAGENEKLFFGSGTQLSVL.

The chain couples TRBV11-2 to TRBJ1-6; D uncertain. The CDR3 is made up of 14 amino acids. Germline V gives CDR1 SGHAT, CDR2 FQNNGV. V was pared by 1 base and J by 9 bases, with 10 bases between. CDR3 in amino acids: CASSLVRSGSPLHF. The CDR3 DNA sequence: TGTGCCAGCAGCTTAGTACGTAGCGGTTCACCCCTCCACTTT.

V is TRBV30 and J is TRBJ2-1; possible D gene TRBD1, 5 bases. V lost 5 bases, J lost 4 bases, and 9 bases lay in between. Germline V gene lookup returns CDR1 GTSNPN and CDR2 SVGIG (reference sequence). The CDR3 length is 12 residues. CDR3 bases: TGTGCCTGGGGGTCAGGGTACAATGAGCAGTTCTTC. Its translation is CAWGSGYNEQFF.

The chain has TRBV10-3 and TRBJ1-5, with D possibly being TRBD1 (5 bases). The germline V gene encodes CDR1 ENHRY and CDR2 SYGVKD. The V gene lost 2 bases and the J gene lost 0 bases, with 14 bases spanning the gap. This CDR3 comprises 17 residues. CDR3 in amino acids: CAISEVVGQPSNQPQHF. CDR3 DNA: TGTGCCATCAGTGAGGTGGTTGGACAACCTAGCAATCAGCCCCAGCATTTT.

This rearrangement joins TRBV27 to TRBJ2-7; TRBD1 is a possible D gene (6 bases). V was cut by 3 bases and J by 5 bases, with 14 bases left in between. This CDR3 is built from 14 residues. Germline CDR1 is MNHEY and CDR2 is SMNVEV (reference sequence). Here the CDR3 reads CASSFHGGCNEQYF. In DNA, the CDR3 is TGTGCCAGCAGTTTCCATGGGGGCTGTAACGAGCAGTACTTC.

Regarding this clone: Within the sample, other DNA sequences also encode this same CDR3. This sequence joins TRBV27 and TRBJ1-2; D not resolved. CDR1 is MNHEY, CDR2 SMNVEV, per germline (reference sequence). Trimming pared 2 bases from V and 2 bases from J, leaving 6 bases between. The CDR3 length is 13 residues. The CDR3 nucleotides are TGTGCCAGCAGTTTAGGGCTAAACTATGGCTACACCTTC. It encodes CASSLGLNYGYTF.

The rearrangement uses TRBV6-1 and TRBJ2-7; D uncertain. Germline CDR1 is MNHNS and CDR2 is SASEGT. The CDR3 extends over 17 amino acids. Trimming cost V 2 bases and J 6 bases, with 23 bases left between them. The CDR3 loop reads CASSELSRRKLRVEQYF. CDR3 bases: TGTGCCAGCAGTGAACTGAGCCGAAGGAAACTACGGGTCGAGCAGTACTTC.

The CDR3 sequence is CASSPKRMPGLYNEQFF. The CDR3 region has the DNA TGTGCCAGCAGCCCGAAACGCATGCCGGGACTTTACAATGAGCAGTTCTTC. V and J are TRBV9 and TRBJ2-1; tentative D call: TRBD2 (6 bases). The V gene's germline CDR1 is SGDLS and CDR2 YYNGEE. V dropped 4 bases and J dropped 4 bases, with 21 bases sitting between them. The CDR3 is made up of 17 amino acids.

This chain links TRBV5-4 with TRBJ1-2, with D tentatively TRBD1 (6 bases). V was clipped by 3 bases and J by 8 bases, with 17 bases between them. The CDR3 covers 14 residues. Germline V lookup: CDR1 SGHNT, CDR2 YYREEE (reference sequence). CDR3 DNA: TGTGCCAGCAGCTCTAAAGAGCCAGGGGACGGCTACACCTTC. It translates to CASSSKEPGDGYTF.

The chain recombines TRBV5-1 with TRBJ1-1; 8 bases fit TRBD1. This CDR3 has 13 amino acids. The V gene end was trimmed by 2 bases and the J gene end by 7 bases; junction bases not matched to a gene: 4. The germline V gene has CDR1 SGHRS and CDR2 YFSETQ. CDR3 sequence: CASSFGTGNEAFF. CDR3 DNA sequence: TGCGCCAGCAGCTTCGGGACAGGAAATGAAGCTTTCTTT.

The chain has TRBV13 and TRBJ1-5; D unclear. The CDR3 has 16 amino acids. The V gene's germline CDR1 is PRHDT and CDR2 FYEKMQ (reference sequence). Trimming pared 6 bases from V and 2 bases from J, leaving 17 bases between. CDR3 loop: CASRYLNRHCNQPQHF. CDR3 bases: TGTGCCAGCAGGTATCTCAATAGACATTGCAATCAGCCCCAGCATTTT.